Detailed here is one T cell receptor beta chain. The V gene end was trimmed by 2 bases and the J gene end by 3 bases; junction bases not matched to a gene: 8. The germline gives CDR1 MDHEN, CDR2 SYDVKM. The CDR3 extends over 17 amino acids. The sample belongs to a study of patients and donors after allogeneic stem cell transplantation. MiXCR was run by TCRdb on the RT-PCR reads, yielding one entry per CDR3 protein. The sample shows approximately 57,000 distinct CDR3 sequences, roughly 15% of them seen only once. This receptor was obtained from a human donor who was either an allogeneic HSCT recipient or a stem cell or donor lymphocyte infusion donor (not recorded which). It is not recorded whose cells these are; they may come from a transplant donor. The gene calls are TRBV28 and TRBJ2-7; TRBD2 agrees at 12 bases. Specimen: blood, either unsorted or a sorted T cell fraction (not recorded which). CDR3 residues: CASSLRTSGKSSYEQYF. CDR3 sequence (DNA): TGTGCCAGCAGTTTAAGGACTAGCGGGAAGTCGAGCTACGAGCAGTACTTC.